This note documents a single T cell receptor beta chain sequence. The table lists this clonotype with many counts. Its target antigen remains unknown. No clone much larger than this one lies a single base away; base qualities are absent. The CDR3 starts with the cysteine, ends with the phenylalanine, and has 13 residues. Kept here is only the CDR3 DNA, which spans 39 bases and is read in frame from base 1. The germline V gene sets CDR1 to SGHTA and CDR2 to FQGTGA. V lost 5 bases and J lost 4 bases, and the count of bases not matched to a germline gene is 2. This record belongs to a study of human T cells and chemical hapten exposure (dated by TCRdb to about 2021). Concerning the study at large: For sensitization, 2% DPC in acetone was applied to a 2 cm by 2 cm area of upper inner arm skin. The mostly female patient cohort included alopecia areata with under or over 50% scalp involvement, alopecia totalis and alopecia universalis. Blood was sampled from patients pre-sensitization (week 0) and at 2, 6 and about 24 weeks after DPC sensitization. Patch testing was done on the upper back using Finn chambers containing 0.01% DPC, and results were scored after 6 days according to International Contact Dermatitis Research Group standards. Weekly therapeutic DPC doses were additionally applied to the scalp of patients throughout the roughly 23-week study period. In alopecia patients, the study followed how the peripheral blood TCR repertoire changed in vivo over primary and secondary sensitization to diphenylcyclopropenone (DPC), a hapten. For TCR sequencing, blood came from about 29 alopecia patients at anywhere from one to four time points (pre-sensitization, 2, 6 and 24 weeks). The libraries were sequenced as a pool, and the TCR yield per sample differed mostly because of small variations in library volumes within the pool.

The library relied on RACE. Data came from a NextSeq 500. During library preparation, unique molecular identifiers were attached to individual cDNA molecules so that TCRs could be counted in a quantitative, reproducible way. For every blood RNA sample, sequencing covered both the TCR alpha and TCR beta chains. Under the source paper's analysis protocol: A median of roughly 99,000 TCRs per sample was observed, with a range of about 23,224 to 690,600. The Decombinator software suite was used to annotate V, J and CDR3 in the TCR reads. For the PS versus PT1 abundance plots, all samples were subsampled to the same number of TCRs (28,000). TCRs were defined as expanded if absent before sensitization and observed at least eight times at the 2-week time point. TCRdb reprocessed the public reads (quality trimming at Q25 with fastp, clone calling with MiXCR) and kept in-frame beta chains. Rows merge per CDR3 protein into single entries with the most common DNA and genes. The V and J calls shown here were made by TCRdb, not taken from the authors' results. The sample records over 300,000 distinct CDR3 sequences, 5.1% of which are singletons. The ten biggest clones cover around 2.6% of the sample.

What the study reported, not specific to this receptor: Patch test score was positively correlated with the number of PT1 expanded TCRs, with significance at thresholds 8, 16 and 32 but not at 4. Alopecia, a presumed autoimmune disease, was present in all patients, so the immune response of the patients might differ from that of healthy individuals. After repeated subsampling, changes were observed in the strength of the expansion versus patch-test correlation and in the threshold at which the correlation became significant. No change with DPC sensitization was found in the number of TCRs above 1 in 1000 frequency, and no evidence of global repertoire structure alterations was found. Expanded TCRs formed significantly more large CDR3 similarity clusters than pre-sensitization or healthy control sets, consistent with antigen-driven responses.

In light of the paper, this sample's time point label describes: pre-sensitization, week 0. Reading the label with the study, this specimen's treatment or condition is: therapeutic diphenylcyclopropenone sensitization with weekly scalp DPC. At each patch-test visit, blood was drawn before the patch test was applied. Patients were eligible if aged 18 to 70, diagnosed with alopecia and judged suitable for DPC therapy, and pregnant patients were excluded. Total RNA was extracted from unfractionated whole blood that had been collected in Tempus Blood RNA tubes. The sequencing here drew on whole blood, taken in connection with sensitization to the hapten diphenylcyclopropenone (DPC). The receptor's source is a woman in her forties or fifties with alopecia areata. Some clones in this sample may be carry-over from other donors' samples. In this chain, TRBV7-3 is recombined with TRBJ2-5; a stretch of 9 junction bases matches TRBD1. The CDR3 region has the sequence CASSRGQGETQYF. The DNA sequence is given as TGTGCCAGCAGCCGGGGACAGGGAGAGACCCAGTACTTC.